This T cell receptor beta chain emerged from a study of blood T cell repertoires in COVID-19. About the study: Samples taken during acute and convalescent COVID-19 were collected in the United States, Italy and Spain. Sources were T cells, B-cell-depleted T cells, or PBMCs; the material itself was cDNA or gDNA.

Methods used by the authors: How many nucleated cells were present was estimated from reference gene primer amplification. Measured with immunoSEQ multiplex PCR; TCRdb has only the in-frame clones, and not every one. V and J calls and clone size are those listed in that table; D and trimming were worked out from the DNA. The sample holds some 160,000 clones, about four fifths seen once. The germline V and J ends were trimmed by 5 bases and 5 bases, with 18 bases remaining between them. Per germline, CDR1 MNHNY and CDR2 SVGAGI (reference sequence). The CDR3 runs to 16 residues. Sequences were obtained from peripheral blood. The chain is built from TRBV6-6 and TRBJ2-2, with D maybe TRBD2 (5 bases). The TCR comes from a man in his sixties or seventies who had recovered from COVID-19. CDR3 bases: TGTGCCAGCAGTCGGACGTCGAACAGCGGTACCGGGGAGCTGTTTTTT. Translating it yields CASSRTSNSGTGELFF.